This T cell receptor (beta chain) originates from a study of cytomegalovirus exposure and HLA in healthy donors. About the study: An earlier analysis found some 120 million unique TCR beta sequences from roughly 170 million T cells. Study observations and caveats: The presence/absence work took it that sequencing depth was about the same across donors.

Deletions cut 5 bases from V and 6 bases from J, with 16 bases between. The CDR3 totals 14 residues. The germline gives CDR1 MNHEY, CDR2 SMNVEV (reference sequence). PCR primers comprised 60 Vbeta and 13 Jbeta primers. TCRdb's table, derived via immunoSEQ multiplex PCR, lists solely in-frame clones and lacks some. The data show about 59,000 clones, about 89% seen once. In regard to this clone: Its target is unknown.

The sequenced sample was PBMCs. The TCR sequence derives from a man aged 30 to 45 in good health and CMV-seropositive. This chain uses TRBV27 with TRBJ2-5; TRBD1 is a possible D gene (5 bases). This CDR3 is CASSIGGALQTQYF. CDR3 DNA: TGTGCCAGCAGTATCGGTGGGGCCTTACAGACCCAGTACTTC.